Shown below are 30 T cell receptor beta chains from a single sample sequenced in a study of T cell responses to AZD1222 COVID-19 vaccine (dated by TCRdb to the early 2020s). The time point label corresponds to: baseline before first vaccination. The protocol used for the library was the immunoSEQ multiplex PCR assay. The table was pulled from immuneACCESS by TCRdb, which kept in-frame rearrangements only. Such tables lose some clones; where checked, under half of the loss comes from unresolved V genes, and the rest has no known cause. This sample lists approximately 180,000 clones; approximately 90% were detected once. The leading ten clones occupy 2.5% to 3.5% of the sample. Sequenced here: peripheral blood, sampled on day 0 of AZD1222 vaccination. The receptor set was obtained from an adult in good health.

This chain uses TRBV7-8 with TRBJ1-2; D is perhaps TRBD1 (6 bases). The V end lost 1 base, the J end lost 4 bases, and 10 bases lay between the germline ends. The V gene's germline CDR1 is SGHVS and CDR2 FQNEAQ. This CDR3 region has 14 residues. This chain's CDR3 is CASSLGLTGYGYTF. CDR3 sequence (DNA): TGTGCCAGCAGCTTAGGGCTGACAGGCTATGGCTACACCTTC.

This rearrangement joins TRBV4-1 to TRBJ2-7, with TRBD2 matching 7 bases. Germline V gene data show CDR1 as MGHRA and CDR2 as YSYEKL. V lost 0 bases to trimming and J lost 4 bases; unmatched junction nucleotides: 6. This CDR3 comprises 15 residues. Written as DNA, the CDR3 is TGCGCCAGCAGCCAAGATAACGGGGGGTCTTACGAGCAGTACTTC. Protein sequence: CASSQDNGGSYEQYF.

The V and J genes are TRBV5-1 and TRBJ1-1, with 8 positions matching TRBD1. The length of the CDR3 is 17 residues. V trimming: 2 bases; J trimming: 2 bases; junction bases outside the gene matches: 11. Germline V gene sequence: CDR1 SGHRS, CDR2 YFSETQ. CDR3 sequence (DNA): TGCGCCAGCAGCTTTAGTGCAGGGGGCGCCGGAAACACTGAAGCTTTCTTT. It encodes CASSFSAGGAGNTEAFF. The complete variable domain, with remaining parts taken from reference TRBV5-1 and TRBJ1-1, reads KAGVTQTPRYLIKTRGQQVTLSCSPISGHRSVSWYQQTPGQGLQFLFEYFSETQRNKGNFPGRFSGRQFSNSRSEMNVSTLELGDSALYLCASSFSAGGAGNTEAFFGQGTRLTVV.

The chain recombines TRBV7-9 with TRBJ2-1; maybe TRBD2 (5 bases). Germline V lookup: CDR1 SEHNR, CDR2 FQNEAQ (reference sequence). The germline V and J ends were trimmed by 1 base and 9 bases, with 13 bases remaining between them. This CDR3 has 14 amino acids. The CDR3 spells CASSLVLSAGEQFF. The CDR3 bases are TGTGCCAGCAGCTTAGTTCTTTCGGCGGGTGAGCAGTTCTTC.

This chain uses TRBV2 with TRBJ1-2; 7 positions match TRBD1. The germline V gene encodes CDR1 SNHLY and CDR2 FYNNEI. The junction had 13 bases not matched to a gene; V was cut back by 7 bases and J by 8 bases. This CDR3 is built from 14 residues. Here the CDR3 reads CASNLQGIKRGYTF. The CDR3 DNA reads TGTGCCAGCAATTTACAGGGGATCAAGCGCGGCTACACCTTC.

CDR3 sequence: CASSIVETGVTDTQYF. DNA for the CDR3: TGTGCCAGTAGTATAGTGGAAACAGGGGTAACAGATACGCAGTATTTT. This chain uses TRBV19 with TRBJ2-3; TRBD1 agrees at 7 bases. Germline-derived CDR1 and CDR2 are LNHDA and SQIVND (reference sequence). This CDR3 has 16 amino acids. With V trimmed by 1 base and J by 3 bases, 7 bases remained unmatched.

This chain joins TRBV3-1 (or the pseudogene TRBV3-2) and TRBJ2-5, with 7 nucleotides matching TRBD2. Germline V lookup: CDR1 LGHDT, CDR2 YNNKEL (reference sequence). The CDR3 runs 17 residues. With 7 bases clipped from V and 4 bases from J, the junction kept 18 bases outside the gene matches. The CDR3 sequence is CASNHGLGLGGLETQYF. CDR3 coding DNA: TGTGCCAGCAACCATGGCCTCGGACTAGGTGGTTTAGAGACCCAGTACTTC.

This chain uses TRBV7-2 with TRBJ2-3, with D maybe TRBD2 (7 bases). The CDR3 runs to 16 residues. Looked up from germline, CDR1 is SGHTA and CDR2 is FQGNSA. The V and J ends lost 5 bases and 6 bases respectively, with 21 bases between them. The CDR3: CASSGGLGRGGDTQYF. The CDR3 DNA reads as TGTGCCAGCAGCGGAGGCCTTGGGAGGGGGGGCGATACGCAGTATTTT.

The chain recombines TRBV7-3 with TRBJ2-3; a weak D match, TRBD1 (5 bases). The CDR3 runs 14 residues. Germline values: CDR1 SGHTA, CDR2 FQGTGA. The ends were cut back, 4 bases at V and 2 bases at J, with 10 bases in the middle. This CDR3 reads CASSSAGSTDTQYF. The CDR3 DNA sequence: TGTGCCAGCAGCTCGGCAGGGTCCACAGATACGCAGTATTTT. The complete variable domain, with remaining parts taken from reference TRBV7-3 and TRBJ2-3, reads GAGVSQTPSNKVTEKGKYVELRCDPISGHTALYWYRQSLGQGPEFLIYFQGTGAADDSGLPNDRFFAVRPEGSVSTLKIQRTERGDSAVYLCASSSAGSTDTQYFGPGTRLTVL.

This chain's CDR3 is CASSPWTLSSNYGYTF. CDR3 DNA sequence: TGTGCCAGTAGTCCCTGGACACTCTCCTCTAACTATGGCTACACCTTC. The rearrangement joins TRBV19 to TRBJ1-2, with D possibly being TRBD1 (5 bases). This CDR3 contains 16 residues. The germline V and J ends were trimmed by 5 bases and 0 bases, with 16 bases remaining between them. The germline V gene has CDR1 LNHDA and CDR2 SQIVND (reference sequence).

This chain connects TRBV3-1 (or the pseudogene TRBV3-2) to TRBJ1-2; D may be TRBD1 (6 bases). Between the trimmed V and J ends, which lost 1 base and 4 bases, there was a span of 7 bases. Germline V gene data show CDR1 as LGHDT and CDR2 as YNNKEL (reference sequence). The CDR3 is 13 amino acids. The chain's CDR3 is CASSQGGGYGYTF. DNA of the CDR3: TGTGCCAGCAGCCAAGGAGGGGGCTATGGCTACACCTTC.

This chain joins TRBV3-1 (or the pseudogene TRBV3-2) and TRBJ1-5; D remains ambiguous. The CDR3 has 15 residues. Germline-derived CDR1 and CDR2 are LGHDT and YNNKEL (reference sequence). The germline V and J ends were trimmed by 1 base and 4 bases, with 11 bases remaining between them. The CDR3 sequence is CASSQALGGNQPQHF. CDR3 DNA: TGTGCCAGCAGCCAAGCTCTTGGCGGTAATCAGCCCCAGCATTTT.

The rearrangement joins TRBV7-9 to TRBJ1-6; 9 bases fit TRBD1. V shed 5 bases and J 7 bases; nucleotides not matched to a gene: 6. CDR1 is SEHNR, CDR2 FQNEAQ, per germline (reference sequence). CDR3 length: 15 amino acids. CDR3 bases: TGTGCCAGCAGCCAAGGGACAGGGAACAATTCACCCCTCCACTTT. This translates into CASSQGTGNNSPLHF.

In this sample, this clone turned up a few times. The J gene is TRBJ2-7, the V gene TRBV7-8; D possibly uses TRBD1 or TRBD2 (5 bases each). V was trimmed by 0 bases and J by 2 bases, leaving 26 bases between them. Germline assignment: CDR1 SGHVS and CDR2 FQNEAQ. The CDR3 totals 20 residues. CDR3 protein: CASSLALVGGSGRMAYEQYF. Written as DNA, the CDR3 is TGTGCCAGCAGCTTAGCGCTAGTCGGTGGCTCGGGACGGATGGCCTACGAGCAGTACTTC.

The V gene is TRBV12-2, the J gene TRBJ2-6; the table's D call TRBD2 went unverified against the DNA. TRBV12-2 is labeled a pseudogene. The CDR3 runs to 17 residues. CDR3 region: CASRLARDRSGANVLTF. DNA of the CDR3: TGTGCAAGTCGCTTAGCGCGGGACCGATCTGGGGCCAACGTCCTGACTTTC.

CDR3 sequence reads: CASSHPRDSGTDTQYF. The CDR3 DNA is TGTGCCAGCAGCCACCCCCGGGACTCGGGCACAGATACGCAGTATTTT. The gene calls are TRBV7-3 and TRBJ2-3, with D tentatively TRBD2 (6 bases). The CDR3 extends over 16 amino acids. Trimming removed 5 bases at V and 1 base at J, with 16 bases between. Per germline, CDR1 SGHTA and CDR2 FQGTGA.

The V gene is TRBV3-1 (or the pseudogene TRBV3-2), the J gene TRBJ2-3, with 7 nucleotides matching TRBD2. Germline assignment: CDR1 LGHDT and CDR2 YNNKEL (reference sequence). The V gene end was trimmed by 2 bases and the J gene end by 1 base; junction bases not matched to a gene: 6. CDR3 size: 16 residues. In DNA form, the CDR3 reads TGTGCCAGCAGCCAATCCGTAAGCGGGGGCACAGATACGCAGTATTTT. Its translation is CASSQSVSGGTDTQYF.

The V call is TRBV9, the J call TRBJ1-6; D not resolved. Trimming pared 0 bases from V and 7 bases from J, leaving 5 bases between. Germline CDR1 SGDLS, CDR2 YYNGEE. This CDR3 spans 13 amino acids. The CDR3 DNA reads TGTGCCAGCAGCGTAGATGGAAATTCACCCCTCCACTTT. Encoded protein: CASSVDGNSPLHF.

The chain uses TRBV27 and TRBJ2-2, with D maybe TRBD1 (6 bases). Trimming left V 5 bases short and J 6 bases short, with 16 bases between. CDR3 length: 15 amino acids. CDR1 is MNHEY and CDR2 is SMNVEV in the germline V gene (reference sequence). The CDR3 loop is CASSLRDMYAGELFF. Written as DNA, the CDR3 is TGTGCCAGCAGTCTCCGGGACATGTATGCCGGGGAGCTGTTTTTT.

This clone was recorded once. The V gene is TRBV5-1, the J gene TRBJ2-5; 7 bases fit TRBD2. This CDR3 has 18 amino acids. CDR1 and CDR2 (germline): SGHRS, YFSETQ. V was pared by 4 bases and J by 5 bases, with 20 bases of the junction left unmatched. CDR3 sequence (DNA): TGCGCCAGCAGCCCCGCCCTCCGGGAAGCGGGGAATGGGGAGACCCAGTACTTC. It encodes CASSPALREAGNGETQYF.

The chain uses TRBV21-1 and TRBJ1-6. TRBV21-1 constitutes a pseudogene. The CDR3 runs 14 residues. For the CDR3, the DNA is TGTGCCAGCAGCAGTGTAGGTGTAATTTCACCCCTCCACTTT. This encodes CASSSVGVISPLHF.

The rearrangement uses TRBV9 and TRBJ2-3; perhaps TRBD2 as D (6 bases). V lost 1 base to trimming and J lost 0 bases, with 12 bases between them. Germline V CDR1 and CDR2: SGDLS, YYNGEE. This CDR3 has 16 residues. DNA for the CDR3: TGTGCCAGCAGCGTACCTAGCGCGTCGAGCACAGATACGCAGTATTTT. Translated, it gives CASSVPSASSTDTQYF.

The rearrangement uses TRBV5-8 and TRBJ1-5; a possible D gene is TRBD1 (6 bases). Germline values: CDR1 SGHTS, CDR2 YDEGEE. Trimming removed 0 bases at V and 5 bases at J, with 21 bases between. This CDR3 is 18 amino acids long. Here the CDR3 reads CASSLEQWLGAKDQPQHF. The DNA of the CDR3 is TGTGCCAGCAGCTTGGAGCAATGGCTGGGGGCGAAGGATCAGCCCCAGCATTTT.

The chain couples TRBV7-9 to TRBJ2-3, with a weak D call TRBD2 (6 bases). Germline CDR1 is SEHNR and CDR2 is FQNEAQ (reference sequence). CDR3 length equals 17 residues. V was pared by 0 bases and J by 4 bases, with 17 bases between. CDR3 residues: CASSLAPGGVGADTQYF. The CDR3 DNA reads TGTGCCAGCAGCTTAGCACCCGGCGGGGTCGGGGCAGATACGCAGTATTTT.

The V gene is TRBV5-4, the J gene TRBJ1-6; D might be TRBD1 (6 bases). Germline V gene lookup returns CDR1 SGHNT and CDR2 YYREEE (reference sequence). The CDR3 has 14 residues. The V end was cut by 5 bases, the J end by 4 bases, with 10 bases between. DNA for the CDR3: TGTGCCAGCAGGGGGGCGGATTATAATTCACCCCTCCACTTT. This sequence encodes CASRGADYNSPLHF.

The gene calls are TRBV7-2 and TRBJ2-5; TRBD2 might be the D (7 bases). The CDR3 covers 15 residues. V shed 1 base and J shed 4 bases, with 13 bases lying between them. CDR1 and CDR2 from the germline V gene are SGHTA and FQGNSA. CDR3 DNA: TGTGCCAGCAGCTTAGTTTCGAGGGGGGGAGAGACCCAGTACTTC. Its translation is CASSLVSRGGETQYF.

This clone was detected once. Other nucleotide sequences in the sample specify the same CDR3. The rearrangement joins TRBV29-1 to TRBJ2-2; no clear D. Trimming cost V 4 bases and J 8 bases, with 8 bases left between them. Germline lookup yields CDR1 SQVTM and CDR2 ANQGSEA. There are 11 residues in the CDR3. The CDR3 reads CSVVVTGELFF. The DNA for the CDR3 is TGCAGCGTTGTCGTAACAGGGGAGCTGTTTTTT.

This clone appeared once. The chain is built from TRBV24-1 and TRBJ2-2; D uncertain. V shed 5 bases and J shed 7 bases, with 13 bases lying between them. This CDR3 contains 14 residues. The germline V gene encodes CDR1 KGHDR and CDR2 SFDVKD. The CDR3 DNA reads TGTGCCACCAGTGCCCCGGATTCCGACGGGGAGCTGTTTTTT. Translation: CATSAPDSDGELFF.

The chain employs TRBV7-2 and TRBJ1-2; 12 bases are shared with TRBD1. CDR1 is SGHTA, CDR2 FQGNSA, per germline. The CDR3 contains 16 residues. Trimming cost V 5 bases and J 8 bases; bases outside gene matches: 12. The CDR3 nucleotides are TGTGCCAGCAGCCCCGGGACAGGGGGCGCAGGCTGGGGCTACACCTTC. Translation: CASSPGTGGAGWGYTF.

The rearrangement uses TRBV7-6 and TRBJ1-5; tentative D call: TRBD1 (6 bases). Per germline, CDR1 SGHVS and CDR2 FNYEAQ. The CDR3 loop spans 15 amino acids. V was trimmed by 5 bases and J by 7 bases, leaving 18 bases between them. Here the CDR3 reads CASSPRGGLRQPQHF. For the CDR3, the DNA is TGTGCCAGCAGCCCTCGAGGGGGGCTAAGGCAGCCCCAGCATTTT. The variable domain in full, with the rest retrieved from reference TRBV7-6 and TRBJ1-5, is GAGVSQSPRYKVTKRGQDVALRCDPISGHVSLYWYRQALGQGPEFLTYFNYEAQQDKSGLPNDRFSAERPEGSISTLTIQRTEQRDSAMYRCASSPRGGLRQPQHFGDGTRLSIL.